This is a list of T cell receptor beta chains from one sample in a study of Graves' ophthalmopathy and Graves' hyperthyroidism. TCRdb reprocessed the multiplex PCR reads with MiXCR, giving one entry per CDR3 protein. Among 600,000 to 700,000 distinct CDR3 sequences, about 38% were seen once, and the ten largest hold over 2.5%. Material for sequencing was peripheral blood. All receptors derive from an adult man with Graves' ophthalmopathy. The CDR3 runs from the conserved cysteine through the conserved F or W. The D gene is left open where the match is weak. Size is omitted from some rows. Given values are once, few, many or a class for expanded clones.

d_call: NA; v_call: TRBV7-9; cdr3_length: 15; j_call: TRBJ1-5; clone_size: NA; cdr3_nt: TGTGCCAGCAGCTTAGAGGGTCCTAGCAATCAGCCCCAGCATTTT; cdr3_aa: CASSLEGPSNQPQHF
d_call: NA; v_call: TRBV12-3/TRBV12-4; cdr3_length: 16; j_call: TRBJ1-1; clone_size: many; cdr3_nt: TGTGCCAGCAGTCCCTCCCCGGGACGGGGGAACACTGAAGCTTTCTTT; cdr3_aa: CASSPSPGRGNTEAFF
d_call: NA; v_call: TRBV15; cdr3_length: 15; j_call: TRBJ1-3; clone_size: many; cdr3_nt: TGTGCCACCAGCAGAGCGAGGGGCTCTGGAAACACCATATATTTT; cdr3_aa: CATSRARGSGNTIYF
d_call: NA; v_call: TRBV5-8; cdr3_length: 14; j_call: TRBJ2-2; clone_size: NA; cdr3_nt: TGTGCCAGCAATCTCCCCGTGAACACCGGGGAGCTGTTTTTT; cdr3_aa: CASNLPVNTGELFF
d_call: TRBD2; v_call: TRBV7-9; cdr3_length: 15; j_call: TRBJ2-5; clone_size: few; cdr3_nt: TGTGCCAGCAGCTCACAAGCGGGGGGCCCAGAGACCCAGTACTTC; cdr3_aa: CASSSQAGGPETQYF
d_call: TRBD1; v_call: TRBV10-3; cdr3_length: 15; j_call: TRBJ2-5; clone_size: many; cdr3_nt: TGTGCCAGCAGCGAGACCACAGGGGGCAGGGAGACCCAGTACTTC; cdr3_aa: CASSETTGGRETQYF
d_call: TRBD2; v_call: TRBV12-3/TRBV12-4; cdr3_length: 17; j_call: TRBJ2-7; clone_size: few; cdr3_nt: TGTGCCAGCAGTTTAGAGGCGCGGCCTAGCGGGTACTACGAGCAGTACTTC; cdr3_aa: CASSLEARPSGYYEQYF
d_call: TRBD1; v_call: TRBV19; cdr3_length: 15; j_call: TRBJ2-7; clone_size: NA; cdr3_nt: TGTGCCAGTAGTATAGGAGGACAGGGGACCTACGAGCAGTACTTC; cdr3_aa: CASSIGGQGTYEQYF
d_call: NA; v_call: TRBV12-3/TRBV12-4; cdr3_length: 15; j_call: TRBJ1-4; clone_size: many; cdr3_nt: TGTGCCAGCAGTCTTAAAAGGGGGAGTAATGAAAAACTGTTTTTT; cdr3_aa: CASSLKRGSNEKLFF
d_call: NA; v_call: TRBV6-1; cdr3_length: 12; j_call: TRBJ2-7; clone_size: few; cdr3_nt: TGTGCCAGCAGAAGGGAGGTCTACGAGCAGTACTTC; cdr3_aa: CASRREVYEQYF
d_call: NA; v_call: TRBV5-1; cdr3_length: 13; j_call: TRBJ1-2; clone_size: NA; cdr3_nt: TGCGCCAGCAGCTTAGCCAGGGAGCATGGCTACACCTTC; cdr3_aa: CASSLAREHGYTF
d_call: NA; v_call: TRBV7-9; cdr3_length: 12; j_call: TRBJ1-2; clone_size: many; cdr3_nt: TGTGCCAGCAGCCCGAATACCTATGGCTACACCTTC; cdr3_aa: CASSPNTYGYTF
d_call: TRBD1; v_call: TRBV25-1; cdr3_length: 14; j_call: TRBJ2-7; clone_size: many; cdr3_nt: TGTGCCAGCAGTGGACAGGGGGGGTCCTACGAGCAGTACTTC; cdr3_aa: CASSGQGGSYEQYF
d_call: TRBD1; v_call: TRBV7-3; cdr3_length: 16; j_call: TRBJ2-5; clone_size: NA; cdr3_nt: TGTGCCAGCAGCCCAACCGGGACAGGGGATTTGAAGACCCAGTACTTC; cdr3_aa: CASSPTGTGDLKTQYF
d_call: TRBD1; v_call: TRBV4-2; cdr3_length: 15; j_call: TRBJ2-7; clone_size: NA; cdr3_nt: TGTGCCAGCAGCCAAGGGGCGGGACAGGCCTACGAGCAGTACTTC; cdr3_aa: CASSQGAGQAYEQYF
d_call: NA; v_call: TRBV7-2; cdr3_length: 14; j_call: TRBJ2-7; clone_size: few; cdr3_nt: TGTGCCAGCAGCCAAGGAGGGGGCGGGTACGAGCAGTACTTC; cdr3_aa: CASSQGGGGYEQYF
d_call: TRBD2; v_call: TRBV7-2; cdr3_length: 17; j_call: TRBJ2-3; clone_size: few; cdr3_nt: TGTGCCAGCAGCTTCGGCCTAGCGGGGGGATACACAGATACGCAGTATTTT; cdr3_aa: CASSFGLAGGYTDTQYF
d_call: NA; v_call: TRBV15; cdr3_length: 12; j_call: TRBJ1-3; clone_size: many; cdr3_nt: TGTGCCACCGGGACCGTTGGAAACACCATATATTTT; cdr3_aa: CATGTVGNTIYF
d_call: TRBD2; v_call: TRBV4-1; cdr3_length: 19; j_call: TRBJ2-5; clone_size: NA; cdr3_nt: TGCGCCAGCAGCCAAGTTGTTCGGGTAGGGAGGGGAGCCAAGGAGACCCAGTACTTC; cdr3_aa: CASSQVVRVGRGAKETQYF
d_call: TRBD1; v_call: TRBV10-3; cdr3_length: 15; j_call: TRBJ1-4; clone_size: NA; cdr3_nt: TGTGCCATCAGTGGGACAGGGAGAGGGACTGAAAAACTGTTTTTT; cdr3_aa: CAISGTGRGTEKLFF
d_call: NA; v_call: TRBV9; cdr3_length: 17; j_call: TRBJ2-2; clone_size: many; cdr3_nt: TGTGCCAGCAGGGCTGGAGGGCGGATGACGAACACCGGGGAGCTGTTTTTT; cdr3_aa: CASRAGGRMTNTGELFF
d_call: NA; v_call: TRBV7-2; cdr3_length: 13; j_call: TRBJ1-2; clone_size: many; cdr3_nt: TGTGCCAGCAGCTTAGCGGGGTACCATGGCTACACCTTC; cdr3_aa: CASSLAGYHGYTF
d_call: TRBD1; v_call: TRBV5-1; cdr3_length: 17; j_call: TRBJ2-6; clone_size: many; cdr3_nt: TGCGCCAGCAGTCCGGGACAGGGAATCTCTGGGGCCAACGTCCTGACTTTC; cdr3_aa: CASSPGQGISGANVLTF
d_call: NA; v_call: TRBV2; cdr3_length: 13; j_call: TRBJ1-5; clone_size: many; cdr3_nt: TGTGCCAGCAGTGCCAGGGTGCGACAGCCCCAGCATTTT; cdr3_aa: CASSARVRQPQHF
d_call: TRBD1; v_call: TRBV5-1; cdr3_length: 16; j_call: TRBJ1-4; clone_size: many; cdr3_nt: TGCGCCAGCAGCTTACGGACAGGTGCAACTAATGAAAAACTGTTTTTT; cdr3_aa: CASSLRTGATNEKLFF
d_call: TRBD1; v_call: TRBV24-1; cdr3_length: 15; j_call: TRBJ1-2; clone_size: many; cdr3_nt: TGTGCCACCAGTGCCTCAGGGGGTTTCAACTATGGCTACACCTTC; cdr3_aa: CATSASGGFNYGYTF
d_call: NA; v_call: TRBV7-8; cdr3_length: 14; j_call: TRBJ1-6; clone_size: many; cdr3_nt: TGTGCCAGCAGCTTGGGGACAAGTAATTCACCCCTCCACTTT; cdr3_aa: CASSLGTSNSPLHF
d_call: NA; v_call: TRBV4-1; cdr3_length: 15; j_call: TRBJ1-5; clone_size: few; cdr3_nt: TGCGCCAGCAGCCAAGATTCCAGGGCCAATCAGCCCCAGCATTTT; cdr3_aa: CASSQDSRANQPQHF
d_call: NA; v_call: TRBV27; cdr3_length: 12; j_call: TRBJ1-3; clone_size: NA; cdr3_nt: TGTGCCAGCAGAGGGTTGAGAAACACCATATATTTT; cdr3_aa: CASRGLRNTIYF
d_call: TRBD2; v_call: TRBV10-2; cdr3_length: 15; j_call: TRBJ2-7; clone_size: NA; cdr3_nt: TGCGCCAGCAGTGAGATAGGGACTAGCGGGAGGGGGAAGTACTTC; cdr3_aa: CASSEIGTSGRGKYF
d_call: NA; v_call: TRBV19; cdr3_length: 16; j_call: TRBJ1-6; clone_size: NA; cdr3_nt: TGTGCCAGTAGTATAGCAGATCGATCTTGGGGATCACCCCTCCACTTT; cdr3_aa: CASSIADRSWGSPLHF
d_call: NA; v_call: TRBV7-9; cdr3_length: 17; j_call: TRBJ2-6; clone_size: once; cdr3_nt: TGTGCCAGCAGCCCAGGAAGCTTTGGGTCTTGGGAGAACCCTGAAGCTTTC; cdr3_aa: CASSPGSFGSWENPEAF
d_call: NA; v_call: TRBV2; cdr3_length: 15; j_call: TRBJ1-1; clone_size: many; cdr3_nt: TGTGCCAGCAGTGCGCGGGGGTCCAGGAACACTGAAGCTTTCTTT; cdr3_aa: CASSARGSRNTEAFF
d_call: NA; v_call: TRBV29-1; cdr3_length: 11; j_call: TRBJ2-7; clone_size: NA; cdr3_nt: TGCAGCGCTCCCGGGACGCTCGAACTGACATTC; cdr3_aa: CSAPGTLELTF
d_call: NA; v_call: TRBV15; cdr3_length: 16; j_call: TRBJ2-7; clone_size: few; cdr3_nt: TGTGCCACCAGCTCGACGTACAGGATTCACACCTACGAGCAGTACTTC; cdr3_aa: CATSSTYRIHTYEQYF
d_call: NA; v_call: TRBV9; cdr3_length: 14; j_call: TRBJ2-2; clone_size: NA; cdr3_nt: TGTGCCAGCAGCGTCCCGAGCGGGACCGGGGAGCTGTTTTTT; cdr3_aa: CASSVPSGTGELFF
d_call: NA; v_call: TRBV5-6; cdr3_length: 13; j_call: TRBJ1-2; clone_size: many; cdr3_nt: TGTGCCAGCAGCTTGGGACGGATGTATGGCTACACCTTC; cdr3_aa: CASSLGRMYGYTF
d_call: NA; v_call: TRBV13; cdr3_length: 13; j_call: TRBJ1-3; clone_size: many; cdr3_nt: TGTGCCAGCAGCTCCCCCCCTGGAAACACCATATATTTT; cdr3_aa: CASSSPPGNTIYF
d_call: NA; v_call: TRBV6-5; cdr3_length: 14; j_call: TRBJ1-1; clone_size: many; cdr3_nt: TGTGCCAGCAGGACGGTACAAGTGAACACTGAAGCTTTCTTT; cdr3_aa: CASRTVQVNTEAFF
d_call: TRBD1; v_call: TRBV10-3; cdr3_length: 16; j_call: TRBJ2-6; clone_size: many; cdr3_nt: TGTGCCATCTGGGGACAGGGGGCTTCCGGGGCCAACGTCCTGACTTTC; cdr3_aa: CAIWGQGASGANVLTF
d_call: NA; v_call: TRBV20-1; cdr3_length: 11; j_call: TRBJ2-5; clone_size: NA; cdr3_nt: TGCAGTCAGTCCCGGGTGGAGACCCAGTACTTC; cdr3_aa: CSQSRVETQYF
d_call: NA; v_call: TRBV7-3; cdr3_length: 16; j_call: TRBJ1-1; clone_size: NA; cdr3_nt: TGTGCCAGCAGCTTAAAGGACAGCCCTGGCTCCACTGAAGCTTTCTTT; cdr3_aa: CASSLKDSPGSTEAFF